The rows below give T cell receptor beta chains drawn from one sample of a study of response to subunit inactivated influenza vaccine. TCRdb fed the RT-PCR reads into MiXCR, producing one record per CDR3 protein. The profile shows around 570,000 distinct CDR3 sequences, 6% to 9% of them singletons. The sample here was PBMCs from blood, taken less than 30 months after vaccination. The receptors shown here come from a man between 50 and 69 years old who received an inactivated influenza vaccine. The CDR3 runs from the conserved cysteine through the conserved F or W. The D gene is left open where the match is weak. Size is omitted from some rows. Given values are once, few, many or a class for expanded clones.

CATSRDSPPADEQYF	TGTGCCACCAGCAGAGACTCACCCCCGGCGGACGAGCAGTACTTC	TRBV15	NA	TRBJ2-7	many
CSARDALSSGLETQYF	TGCAGTGCTAGAGATGCGTTGAGTAGCGGGTTAGAGACCCAGTACTTC	TRBV20-1	TRBD2	TRBJ2-5	NA
CAIRDNGSGLDTQYF	TGTGCCATCCGTGACAATGGAAGCGGGTTAGATACGCAGTATTTT	TRBV10-3	NA	TRBJ2-3	NA
CSANGTSGRGRNEQFF	TGCAGTGCTAATGGGACTAGCGGGAGGGGAAGAAATGAGCAGTTCTTC	TRBV20-1	TRBD2	TRBJ2-1	NA
CASSLFGGSDTGELFF	TGTGCCAGCAGTTTATTTGGCGGGAGTGACACCGGGGAGCTGTTTTTT	TRBV28	TRBD2	TRBJ2-2	many
CASSLAPEYGEQFF	TGCGCCAGCAGCTTGGCCCCGGAATATGGTGAGCAGTTCTTC	TRBV5-1	NA	TRBJ2-1	many
CSVGETSGETQYF	TGCAGCGTGGGGGAGACTAGCGGAGAGACCCAGTACTTC	TRBV29-1	TRBD2	TRBJ2-5	NA
CASSSARGLAVSTDTQYF	TGTGCCAGCAGCTCCGCCCGGGGACTAGCGGTTAGCACAGATACGCAGTATTTT	TRBV11-1	TRBD2	TRBJ2-3	NA
CATQMRVASPGNEQFF	TGTGCCACCCAAATGAGAGTCGCTAGCCCGGGCAATGAGCAGTTCTTC	TRBV2	NA	TRBJ2-1	many
CASSLFKLANPYNEQFF	TGTGCCAGCAGCTTATTTAAGTTGGCTAATCCTTACAATGAGCAGTTCTTC	TRBV11-2	NA	TRBJ2-1	NA
CASSQDWGWEQYF	TGTGCCAGCAGCCAAGATTGGGGTTGGGAGCAGTACTTC	TRBV4-2	NA	TRBJ2-7	many
CSARGRGHGYGYTF	TGCAGTGCTAGAGGGAGGGGGCACGGCTATGGCTACACCTTC	TRBV20-1	TRBD1	TRBJ1-2	few
CASSVARDRNQPQHF	TGTGCCAGCAGCGTAGCCCGGGACAGGAATCAGCCCCAGCATTTT	TRBV6-1	TRBD1	TRBJ1-5	few
CASRKHICGGAHNEQFF	TGTGCCAGCAGAAAACATATTTGCGGGGGGGCTCACAATGAGCAGTTCTTC	TRBV21-1	NA	TRBJ2-1	few
CASSQDIISRPQADYGYTF	TGTGCCAGCAGCCAAGATATAATATCGAGGCCCCAAGCAGACTATGGCTACACCTTC	TRBV4-2	NA	TRBJ1-2	few
CASSLKGRGTQYF	TGTGCCAGCAGTTTGAAGGGGCGTGGGACCCAGTACTTC	TRBV12-3/TRBV12-4	NA	TRBJ2-5	many
CASSGGGYSTDTQYF	TGTGCCAGCAGCGGAGGCGGGTACAGCACAGATACGCAGTATTTT	TRBV9	NA	TRBJ2-3	few
CASSFREWGGYTF	TGTGCCAGCAGTTTCAGGGAGTGGGGTGGCTACACCTTC	TRBV28	NA	TRBJ1-2	few
CASTGGRAVADTQYF	TGTGCCAGCACCGGCGGGAGGGCCGTCGCAGATACGCAGTATTTT	TRBV6-1	TRBD2	TRBJ2-3	few
CASSPQVYTEAFF	TGCGCCAGCAGCCCACAGGTGTACACTGAAGCTTTCTTT	TRBV5-1	NA	TRBJ1-1	NA
CASSLVEGNNEQFF	TGTGCCAGCAGCTTAGTGGAGGGAAACAATGAGCAGTTCTTC	TRBV7-2	NA	TRBJ2-1	NA
CASSPQPPQETQYF	TGCGCCAGCAGCCCGCAGCCCCCTCAAGAGACCCAGTACTTC	TRBV5-1	NA	TRBJ2-5	few
CASSYGGSGGTTDTQYF	TGTGCCAGCAGTTACGGTGGTAGCGGAGGAACTACAGATACGCAGTATTTT	TRBV6-5	NA	TRBJ2-3	NA